The clone carrying this T cell receptor (beta chain) was counted many times. The antigen is not known. This CDR3 comprises 13 residues. CDR1 and CDR2 (germline): MDHEN, SYDVKM. These data originate in a study of shared clonotypes between healthy human individuals. General study findings and limits: Sequencing depth was expected to influence donor clonotype sharing. The genetic and exposure-history diversity represented was limited by few donors. Researchers sampled blood only, noting tissue repertoires likely differ.

Libraries were prepared by immunoSEQ multiplex PCR; TCRdb keeps only in-frame clonotypes and omits some of them. The sample lists approximately 500,000 clones, 78% occurring once. The sequencing sample was made of PBMCs. The genes are TRBV28 and TRBJ1-2, with D possibly matching TRBD1 (5 bases). The clonotype was recovered from a woman aged 40-49 years in good health. Some clones in this sample may be carry-over from other donors' samples. CDR3 region: CATGPISNYGYTF. CDR3 sequence (DNA): TGTGCGACGGGGCCTATCTCTAACTATGGCTACACCTTC.